Following are 30 T cell receptor beta chains from one sample sequenced in a study of blood T cell repertoires in COVID-19. Data came from immunoSEQ multiplex PCR; TCRdb stores just in-frame clones and leaves some out. The sample lists 220,000 or so clones; just under 90% were seen once. The sequencing input was PBMCs or T cells enriched from blood (not recorded which). The receptors stem from a man between 50 and 59 years old who had been exposed to COVID-19.

The chain is built from TRBV7-2 and TRBJ1-1; 7 bases line up with TRBD1. CDR3 length: 13 amino acids. The germline V gene encodes CDR1 SGHTA and CDR2 FQGNSA. V trimming: 5 bases; J trimming: 6 bases; junction bases outside the gene matches: 6. The CDR3 region has the DNA TGTGCCAGCAGCGCGGGACAGCGATCTGAAGCTTTCTTT. Translated: CASSAGQRSEAFF.

This chain connects TRBV7-9 to TRBJ2-2; D unresolved. The germline V and J ends were trimmed by 7 bases and 1 base, with 16 bases remaining between them. The CDR3 totals 16 residues. Germline values: CDR1 SEHNR, CDR2 FQNEAQ (reference sequence). Written as DNA, the CDR3 is TGTGCCAGCATCCCCGGGTGGCGGAAGAACACCGGGGAGCTGTTTTTT. This encodes CASIPGWRKNTGELFF. The full variable domain, with the rest looked up from reference TRBV7-9 and TRBJ2-2, is DTGVSQNPRHKITKRGQNVTFRCDPISEHNRLYWYRQTLGQGPEFLTYFQNEAQLEKSRLLSDRFSAERPKGSFSTLEIQRTEQGDSAMYLCASIPGWRKNTGELFFGEGSRLTVL.

The chain employs TRBV5-1 and TRBJ1-2, with TRBD1 matching 7 bases. The CDR3 runs 14 residues. Per the germline V gene, CDR1 is SGHRS and CDR2 is YFSETQ. The V segment lost 1 base and the J segment 7 bases; nucleotides outside the gene matches: 7. CDR3 in DNA: TGCGCCAGCAGCTTGTACAGGGGTGCGGGTGGCTACACCTTC. Translating gives CASSLYRGAGGYTF.

V and J are TRBV9 and TRBJ2-1, with a weak D call TRBD2 (6 bases). CDR1 is SGDLS, CDR2 YYNGEE, per germline. Trimming stripped 0 bases from V and 3 bases from J, with 7 bases between. The CDR3 covers 14 residues. The CDR3, as DNA: TGTGCCAGCAGCGTAGGGGGACTCTACAATGAGCAGTTCTTC. Translated, it gives CASSVGGLYNEQFF.

This clone was seen a few times. The gene calls are TRBV6-6 and TRBJ2-7; weak D call: TRBD1 (6 bases). The CDR3 has 14 amino acids. Trimming took 2 bases from V and 4 from J, leaving 12 bases between them. Germline V gene sequence: CDR1 MNHNY, CDR2 SVGAGI (reference sequence). The CDR3 nucleotides read TGTGCCAGCAGTTACCTCCAGGGGTTGTACGAGCAGTACTTC. Translated: CASSYLQGLYEQYF.

This clone was seen a single time. V gene TRBV5-5 combines with J gene TRBJ2-1, with D uncertain. Germline loops: CDR1 SGHKS, CDR2 YYEKEE (reference sequence). Trimming removed 0 bases from V and 2 bases from J, with 9 bases in between. This CDR3 region has 15 residues. CDR3 sequence (DNA): TGTGCCAGCAGCTTGGCCGAGATCACCTACAATGAGCAGTTCTTC. It is translated as CASSLAEITYNEQFF.

The chain couples TRBV11-2 to TRBJ2-1, with TRBD2 identical over 11 bases. The CDR3 extends over 16 amino acids. V was clipped by 5 bases and J by 6 bases; unmatched bases: 9. CDR1 is SGHAT and CDR2 is FQNNGV in the germline V gene. The DNA for the CDR3 is TGTGCCAGCAGCATCCTTAGCGGGAGGGCGGCCAATGAGCAGTTCTTC. Amino acids: CASSILSGRAANEQFF.

DNA for the CDR3: TGTGCCAGCAGTGTTGACAGGGGGGCCCACAATGAGCAGTTCTTC. Its protein is CASSVDRGAHNEQFF. V gene TRBV2 combines with J gene TRBJ2-1; 9 bases are a match to TRBD1. The CDR3 is 15 amino acids. Trimming removed 4 bases from V and 5 bases from J; junction bases left unmatched: 6. CDR1 is SNHLY and CDR2 is FYNNEI in the germline V gene.

This clone was found once. The J gene is TRBJ1-4, the V gene TRBV5-1; perhaps TRBD1 as D (6 bases). V lost 0 bases and J lost 3, with 12 bases in between. The CDR3 runs to 16 residues. The germline CDR1 and CDR2 sequences are SGHRS and YFSETQ. CDR3 in amino acids: CASSLESRTANEKLFF. The CDR3 nucleotides are TGCGCCAGCAGCTTGGAGTCCCGGACAGCTAATGAAAAACTGTTTTTT.

The chain is built from TRBV6-5 and TRBJ2-7; the match to TRBD1 covers 7 bases. Losses at the gene ends were 5 bases for V and 6 bases for J; bases not matched to a gene: 10. The CDR3 spans 14 residues. CDR1 and CDR2 (germline): MNHEY, SVGAGI. The CDR3 sequence is CASSNRGWGTEQYF. The CDR3 bases are TGTGCCAGCAGTAACAGGGGTTGGGGTACCGAGCAGTACTTC.

The genes are TRBV7-3 and TRBJ1-1, with D possibly being TRBD1 (5 bases). The CDR3 spans 14 residues. Germline lookup yields CDR1 SGHTA and CDR2 FQGTGA. V was trimmed by 1 base and J by 2 bases, leaving 8 bases between them. The CDR3 sequence: CASSLRQGNTEAFF. CDR3 bases: TGTGCCAGCAGCTTAAGGCAGGGTAACACTGAAGCTTTCTTT. Variable domain in full (rest from reference TRBV7-3 and TRBJ1-1): GAGVSQTPSNKVTEKGKYVELRCDPISGHTALYWYRQSLGQGPEFLIYFQGTGAADDSGLPNDRFFAVRPEGSVSTLKIQRTERGDSAVYLCASSLRQGNTEAFFGQGTRLTVV.

This clone was counted a single time. V and J are TRBV20-1 and TRBJ1-2, with D unresolved. This CDR3 has 13 residues. Trimming shortened V by 3 bases and J by 0 bases, and 8 bases separated the two germline ends. Per the germline V gene, CDR1 is DFQATT and CDR2 is SNEGSKA (reference sequence). The CDR3 DNA sequence: TGCAGTGCTAGTGGAGGAGCTAACTATGGCTACACCTTC. Residues: CSASGGANYGYTF.

The rearrangement links TRBV9 to TRBJ1-4; 10 bases are a match to TRBD1. There are 16 residues in the CDR3. Germline assignment: CDR1 SGDLS and CDR2 YYNGEE. V lost 4 bases to trimming and J lost 5 bases; unmatched junction nucleotides: 8. CDR3: CASSSPRDRGNEKLFF. The CDR3 nucleotides read TGTGCCAGCAGCTCCCCCCGGGACAGGGGAAATGAAAAACTGTTTTTT.

The rearrangement uses TRBV5-1 and TRBJ2-1, with TRBD2 matching 8 bases. The CDR3 has 16 residues. V lost 1 base to trimming and J lost 4 bases; unmatched junction nucleotides: 7. Germline V gives CDR1 SGHRS, CDR2 YFSETQ. CDR3 protein: CASSLSAIAGYNEQFF. DNA of the CDR3: TGCGCCAGCAGCTTGTCGGCGATAGCGGGGTACAATGAGCAGTTCTTC.

The gene calls are TRBV5-1 and TRBJ1-5, with 10 positions matching TRBD1. There are 18 residues in the CDR3. The germline V gene encodes CDR1 SGHRS and CDR2 YFSETQ. The V and J ends lost 5 bases and 0 bases, in that order; junction bases with no gene match: 11. In DNA form, the CDR3 reads TGCGCCAGCAGTCAGACAGGGGGCCATTCGTATAGCAATCAGCCCCAGCATTTT. Amino acids: CASSQTGGHSYSNQPQHF.

The chain employs TRBV3-1 (or the pseudogene TRBV3-2) and TRBJ1-1; possible D gene TRBD1, 5 bases. The CDR3 runs to 17 residues. Trimming took off 0 bases at V and 3 bases at J, with 17 bases between the two ends. Germline-derived CDR1 and CDR2 are LGHDT and YNNKEL (reference sequence). Written as DNA, the CDR3 is TGTGCCAGCAGCCAAGATCGGACGCCGGGGGGTTACACTGAAGCTTTCTTT. Translated: CASSQDRTPGGYTEAFF.

The gene calls are TRBV13 and TRBJ2-7, with a possible D match to TRBD1 (5 bases). Germline CDR1 is PRHDT and CDR2 is FYEKMQ (reference sequence). Trimming pared 4 bases from V and 3 bases from J, leaving 19 bases between. The CDR3 covers 16 residues. The CDR3 region has the DNA TGTGCCAGCAGCTCTCTCGGACGGAAAGGGGACTACGAGCAGTACTTC. Translation gives CASSSLGRKGDYEQYF.

The chain joins TRBV5-1 to TRBJ1-3; D call uncertain. Germline CDR1 reads SGHRS; CDR2 reads YFSETQ. With 4 bases removed from V and 0 bases from J, the gap between germline ends came to 17 bases. The CDR3 contains 17 residues. CDR3 amino acids: CASSPAAPLNSGNTIYF. In nucleotides, the CDR3 is TGCGCCAGCAGCCCGGCGGCGCCCCTTAACTCTGGAAACACCATATATTTT.

The table lists this clone with many counts. The chain links TRBV6-5 to TRBJ2-7; TRBD1 might be the D (6 bases). V lost 6 bases and J lost 2, with 14 bases in between. The length of the CDR3 is 14 residues. Germline CDR1 is MNHEY and CDR2 is SVGAGI. CDR3 region: CASRRDRFAYEQYV. Written as DNA, the CDR3 is TGTGCCAGCAGACGCGACAGGTTCGCCTACGAGCAGTACGTC.

The rearrangement joins TRBV28 to TRBJ1-3; 7 bases are shared with TRBD1. J was trimmed by 3 bases and V by 8 bases; bases with no gene match: 7. This CDR3 is built from 14 residues. From germline, CDR1 is MDHEN and CDR2 SYDVKM. The CDR3 sequence is CASVFRGLGNTIYF. The CDR3 nucleotides read TGTGCCAGCGTATTTAGGGGGCTTGGAAACACCATATATTTT.

The rearrangement uses TRBV5-1 and TRBJ1-1; no clear D. The CDR3 contains 13 residues. V shed 1 base and J shed 3 bases, with 7 bases lying between them. Germline lookup yields CDR1 SGHRS and CDR2 YFSETQ. CDR3 amino acids: CASSLSRDTEAFF. Here the CDR3 DNA reads TGCGCCAGCAGCTTGTCAAGAGACACTGAAGCTTTCTTT. Full variable domain (remainder filled in from reference TRBV5-1 and TRBJ1-1): KAGVTQTPRYLIKTRGQQVTLSCSPISGHRSVSWYQQTPGQGLQFLFEYFSETQRNKGNFPGRFSGRQFSNSRSEMNVSTLELGDSALYLCASSLSRDTEAFFGQGTRLTVV.

The V and J genes are TRBV7-8 and TRBJ2-5, with D tentatively TRBD1 (6 bases). Germline CDR1 is SGHVS and CDR2 is FQNEAQ. CDR3 length equals 16 residues. Trimming shortened V by 2 bases and J by 1 base, and 14 bases separated the two germline ends. The CDR3, as DNA: TGTGCCAGCAGCTTACTACAGGGTGACCGCCAAGAGACCCAGTACTTC. It encodes CASSLLQGDRQETQYF.

V is TRBV9 and J is TRBJ1-3; a weak D match, TRBD1 (5 bases). The germline gives CDR1 SGDLS, CDR2 YYNGEE. V was clipped by 2 bases and J by 0 bases, with 9 bases between them. This CDR3 comprises 15 residues. This CDR3 reads CASSVQDTSGNTIYF. The CDR3 bases are TGTGCCAGCAGCGTCCAGGACACCTCTGGAAACACCATATATTTT.

V gene TRBV4-1 combines with J gene TRBJ1-2, with 7 positions matching TRBD1. The CDR3 is 14 amino acids. V lost 2 bases and J lost 7; bases outside the gene matches: 7. Germline CDR1 reads MGHRA; CDR2 reads YSYEKL. The CDR3 DNA follows: TGCGCCAGCAGCCAAACGAGACAGGGTAGTGGCTACACCTTC. Its protein product is CASSQTRQGSGYTF.

The chain couples TRBV6-5 to TRBJ2-6; D unclear. V lost 3 bases and J lost 2, with 5 bases in between. The CDR3 loop spans 14 amino acids. Germline V gene sequence: CDR1 MNHEY, CDR2 SVGAGI. The CDR3 loop is CASSYSTGANVLTF. In nucleotides, the CDR3 is TGTGCCAGCAGTTATAGTACTGGGGCCAACGTCCTGACTTTC.

The J gene is TRBJ2-7, the V gene TRBV5-1; unclear D gene. Trimming took 0 bases from V and 0 from J, leaving 7 bases between them. The CDR3 is 14 amino acids. The germline CDR1 and CDR2 sequences are SGHRS and YFSETQ. The CDR3 spells CASSLAWSSYEQYF. Here the CDR3 DNA reads TGCGCCAGCAGCTTGGCCTGGAGCTCCTACGAGCAGTACTTC. Filled out from reference TRBV5-1 and TRBJ2-7, the complete variable domain reads KAGVTQTPRYLIKTRGQQVTLSCSPISGHRSVSWYQQTPGQGLQFLFEYFSETQRNKGNFPGRFSGRQFSNSRSEMNVSTLELGDSALYLCASSLAWSSYEQYFGPGTRLTVT.

V and J are TRBV20-1 and TRBJ1-2, with unresolved D. CDR1 is DFQATT, CDR2 SNEGSKA, per germline (reference sequence). The CDR3 consists of 12 residues. The V and J ends lost 3 bases and 4 bases respectively, with 9 bases between them. The CDR3 is CSASEEGYGYTF. Here the CDR3 DNA reads TGCAGTGCTAGTGAGGAGGGCTATGGCTACACCTTC.

The chain uses TRBV27 and TRBJ2-1, with D unresolved. The germline gives CDR1 MNHEY, CDR2 SMNVEV (reference sequence). Trimming took 2 bases from V and 8 from J, leaving 13 bases between them. The CDR3 has 14 amino acids. CDR3 sequence reads: CASSLMWASHEQFF. The CDR3 DNA is TGTGCCAGCAGTTTAATGTGGGCATCGCATGAGCAGTTCTTC.

The rearrangement links TRBV5-6 to TRBJ1-6, with 8 bases fitting TRBD1. The germline CDR1 and CDR2 sequences are SGHDT and YYEEEE. The length of the CDR3 is 14 residues. The V segment lost 3 bases and the J segment 7 bases; nucleotides outside the gene matches: 3. Written as DNA, the CDR3 is TGTGCCAGCAGCTGGGACAGGAGCAATTCACCCCTCCACTTT. It codes for CASSWDRSNSPLHF.

The chain uses TRBV5-4 and TRBJ1-2, with no clear D. The CDR3 length is 16 residues. Germline V gene lookup returns CDR1 SGHNT and CDR2 YYREEE (reference sequence). Trimming removed 0 bases from V and 4 bases from J, with 16 bases in between. The DNA for the CDR3 is TGTGCCAGCAGCTTGGGCCCCGGGATAGGGTCCTATGGCTACACCTTC. Protein sequence: CASSLGPGIGSYGYTF.